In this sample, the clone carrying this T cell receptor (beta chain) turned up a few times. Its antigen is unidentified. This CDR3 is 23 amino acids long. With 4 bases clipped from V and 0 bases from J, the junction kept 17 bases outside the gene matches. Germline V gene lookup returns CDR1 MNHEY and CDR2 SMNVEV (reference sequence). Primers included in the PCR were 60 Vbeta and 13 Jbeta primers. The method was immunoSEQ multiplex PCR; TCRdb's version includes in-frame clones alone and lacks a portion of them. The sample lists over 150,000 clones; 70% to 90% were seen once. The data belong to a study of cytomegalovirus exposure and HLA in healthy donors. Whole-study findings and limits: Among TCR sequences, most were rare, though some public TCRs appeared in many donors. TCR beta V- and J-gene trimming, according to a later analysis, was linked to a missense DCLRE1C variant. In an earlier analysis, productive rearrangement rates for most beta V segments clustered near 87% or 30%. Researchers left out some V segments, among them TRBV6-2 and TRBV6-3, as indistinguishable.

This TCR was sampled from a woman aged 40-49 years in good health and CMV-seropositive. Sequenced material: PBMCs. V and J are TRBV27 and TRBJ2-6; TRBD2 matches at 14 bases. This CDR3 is CASSSLPLTSGRVLLSGANVLTF. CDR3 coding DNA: TGTGCCAGCAGTTCTCTACCCCTGACTAGCGGGAGGGTCCTCCTCTCTGGGGCCAACGTCCTGACTTTC.